Listed below are T cell receptor beta chains from one sample, sequenced in a study of T cells in Graves' hyperthyroidism and ophthalmopathy. TCRdb used MiXCR to reprocess the multiplex PCR reads, holding one entry per CDR3 protein. The data show about half a million distinct CDR3 sequences, 15% to 20% seen once. Sequenced sample: blood. The origin of the receptors is a woman aged 30 to 39 with Graves' ophthalmopathy. The CDR3 runs from the conserved cysteine through the conserved F or W. The D gene is left open where the match is weak. Some rows mark clone size as missing; the rest say once, few, many or name a class of expanded clone.

D: TRBD1; size: many; J: TRBJ1-5; V: TRBV29-1; DNA: TGCAGCGCACGGACAGGACACAATCAGCCCCAGCATTTT; CDR3: CSARTGHNQPQHF
D: -; size: -; J: TRBJ1-2; V: TRBV5-6; DNA: TGTGCCAGCAGACGGCGTAGGGGCTACACCTTC; CDR3: CASRRRRGYTF
D: -; size: many; J: TRBJ2-7; V: TRBV11-2; DNA: TGTGCCAGCAGCTTAGTGTCGACCTCCGAGCAGTACTTC; CDR3: CASSLVSTSEQYF
D: -; size: few; J: TRBJ1-1; V: TRBV7-8; DNA: TGTGCCAGCAGCTTTTCCAATTTTGAAGCTTTCTTT; CDR3: CASSFSNFEAFF
D: -; size: -; J: TRBJ1-6; V: TRBV20-1; DNA: TGCAGTGCACACACATCGCAGTTCTTTAATTCACCCCTCCACTTT; CDR3: CSAHTSQFFNSPLHF
D: -; size: -; J: TRBJ1-5; V: TRBV30; DNA: TGTGCCAGTAGTAAAACACATGGGTCTCAGCCCCAGCATTTT; CDR3: CASSKTHGSQPQHF
D: TRBD1; size: few; J: TRBJ1-1; V: TRBV7-2; DNA: TGTGCCAGCAGCCAGGGGGCCAGTTACACTGAAGCTTTCTTT; CDR3: CASSQGASYTEAFF
D: -; size: -; J: TRBJ2-7; V: TRBV19; DNA: TGTGCCAGTAGTAGCGGGATATGGGAGCAGTACTTC; CDR3: CASSSGIWEQYF
D: -; size: many; J: TRBJ2-3; V: TRBV27; DNA: TGTGCCAGCAGTTTTAGTAGCACGGCGAAATCGCAGTATTTT; CDR3: CASSFSSTAKSQYF
D: TRBD2; size: many; J: TRBJ2-1; V: TRBV6-2/TRBV6-3; DNA: TGTGCCAGCAGCCCCGGGACTAGCGGGTTCCCCAATGAGCAGTTCTTC; CDR3: CASSPGTSGFPNEQFF
D: -; size: many; J: TRBJ2-1; V: TRBV20-1; DNA: TGCAGTGCTAGCGCGAGTTTCCAGTTCTTC; CDR3: CSASASFQFF
D: -; size: -; J: TRBJ2-1; V: TRBV6-2/TRBV6-3; DNA: TGTGCCAGCGGGCCGGGACCGAATGAGCAGTTCTTC; CDR3: CASGPGPNEQFF
D: -; size: many; J: TRBJ2-3; V: TRBV7-2; DNA: TGTGCCAGCAGCTTAGGACAGCTAACTACGTCGGATACGCAGTATTTT; CDR3: CASSLGQLTTSDTQYF
D: TRBD2; size: many; J: TRBJ2-1; V: TRBV6-1; DNA: TGTGCCAGCAGGCTAGGGAGACTAGCGGGAGGGCCCTACAATGAGCAGTTCTTC; CDR3: CASRLGRLAGGPYNEQFF
D: TRBD2; size: many; J: TRBJ2-1; V: TRBV11-2; DNA: TGTGCCAGCAGCTGGGGTTCTAGCGGGAGGACAGGCAATGAGCAGTTCTTC; CDR3: CASSWGSSGRTGNEQFF
D: -; size: -; J: TRBJ2-7; V: TRBV19; DNA: TGTGCCAGTAGTATGGGAGTCGAGCAGTACTTC; CDR3: CASSMGVEQYF
D: -; size: many; J: TRBJ1-5; V: TRBV28; DNA: TGTGCCAGCAGTTCAGGAGGCTTGCCCCAGCATTTT; CDR3: CASSSGGLPQHF
D: -; size: once; J: TRBJ1-2; V: TRBV28; DNA: TGTGCCAGCAGTGGGGGGGGGGTCTACACCTTC; CDR3: CASSGGGVYTF
D: -; size: -; J: TRBJ1-4; V: TRBV9; DNA: TGTGCCAGCAGCGTGTCAGGGATGCGTGAAAAACTGTTTTTT; CDR3: CASSVSGMREKLFF
D: -; size: many; J: TRBJ1-2; V: TRBV11-2; DNA: TGTGCCAGCAGCTTATCCCACCTCTATGAGGGCTACACCTTC; CDR3: CASSLSHLYEGYTF
D: TRBD2; size: -; J: TRBJ2-5; V: TRBV11-2; DNA: TGTGCCAGCAGCCCATTCTGGGGACTAGCGGGAGAAGAGACCCAGTACTTC; CDR3: CASSPFWGLAGEETQYF
D: TRBD2; size: many; J: TRBJ2-4; V: TRBV7-8; DNA: TGTGCCAGCAGCTCGGGACTAGCGGAGGGGAAAGCCAAAAACATTCAGTACTTC; CDR3: CASSSGLAEGKAKNIQYF
D: -; size: many; J: TRBJ1-1; V: TRBV7-2; DNA: TGTGCCAGCAGCTTAGCTCAACCGAACACTGAAGCTTTCTTT; CDR3: CASSLAQPNTEAFF
D: TRBD2; size: few; J: TRBJ2-5; V: TRBV25-1; DNA: TGTGCCAGCAGTCCGGGACTAGCGGGAGGTTCGGAGTACTTC; CDR3: CASSPGLAGGSEYF
D: -; size: -; J: TRBJ1-5; V: TRBV19; DNA: TGTGCCAGTAGTATTGTGGCAGGGTCCCATCAGCCCCAGCATTTT; CDR3: CASSIVAGSHQPQHF
D: TRBD2; size: many; J: TRBJ2-7; V: TRBV6-2/TRBV6-3; DNA: TGTGCCAGCAGCGGTAGAGCGGGAAGACCACTCGAGCAGTACTTC; CDR3: CASSGRAGRPLEQYF
D: -; size: -; J: TRBJ2-3; V: TRBV6-2/TRBV6-3; DNA: TGTGCCAGCAAGCTCGTCTCGGAGGATACGCAGTATTTT; CDR3: CASKLVSEDTQYF
D: -; size: few; J: TRBJ1-4; V: TRBV29-1; DNA: TGCAGCGCCCAGGTTGGGACGGTTACTGAAAAACTGTTTTTT; CDR3: CSAQVGTVTEKLFF
D: -; size: many; J: TRBJ1-1; V: TRBV5-1; DNA: TGCGCCAGCAGGGCCAGCCTGAACACTGAAGCTTTCTTT; CDR3: CASRASLNTEAFF
D: TRBD1; size: many; J: TRBJ1-2; V: TRBV5-1; DNA: TGCGCCAGCAGTGCGGGACAGCCCTCTTCTAACTATGGCTACACCTTC; CDR3: CASSAGQPSSNYGYTF
D: -; size: many; J: TRBJ1-1; V: TRBV7-8; DNA: TGTGCCAGCAGCTTAGCTCACGGGGTGAACACTGAAGCTTTCTTT; CDR3: CASSLAHGVNTEAFF
D: -; size: once; J: TRBJ2-5; V: TRBV19; DNA: TGTGCCAGTAGGGGATTTGGAACATTACAAGAGACCCAGTACTTC; CDR3: CASRGFGTLQETQYF
D: -; size: -; J: TRBJ2-2; V: TRBV20-1; DNA: TGCAGTGCCCTTTGGCGGGCGAACTCGAACACCGGGGAGCTGTTTTTT; CDR3: CSALWRANSNTGELFF
D: -; size: few; J: TRBJ1-1; V: TRBV20-1; DNA: TGCAGTGCTAGAGGTCCCCATTCGAACACTGAAGCTTTCTTT; CDR3: CSARGPHSNTEAFF
D: TRBD2; size: many; J: TRBJ2-1; V: TRBV6-2/TRBV6-3; DNA: TGTGCCAGCAGCCCCACGGGAGGTTGGTCCTACAATGAGCAGTTCTTC; CDR3: CASSPTGGWSYNEQFF
D: TRBD2; size: -; J: TRBJ2-2; V: TRBV9; DNA: TGTGCCAGCAGCGTAAGGGCTAGCGGGAACTACGCCGGGGAGCTGTTTTTT; CDR3: CASSVRASGNYAGELFF
D: TRBD2; size: -; J: TRBJ2-7; V: TRBV9; DNA: TGTGCCAGCAGCGTATCTAGCGGGGACGAGCAGTACTTC; CDR3: CASSVSSGDEQYF
D: TRBD2; size: few; J: TRBJ2-1; V: TRBV10-1; DNA: TGCGCCAGCAGTGATTTAGCGGGATATTCGGTTGAGCAGTTCTTC; CDR3: CASSDLAGYSVEQFF
D: TRBD2; size: many; J: TRBJ2-1; V: TRBV15; DNA: TGTGCCACCAGCAGAGATTTGGCTAGCGGGAGGGCAATCGAGCAGTTCTTC; CDR3: CATSRDLASGRAIEQFF
D: TRBD2; size: many; J: TRBJ2-1; V: TRBV20-1; DNA: TGCAGTGCTAGAGGATACGGGGGGGACTCCTACAATGAGCAGTTCTTC; CDR3: CSARGYGGDSYNEQFF
D: TRBD1; size: many; J: TRBJ1-2; V: TRBV18; DNA: TGTGCCAGCTCACCACCGGGACAGAGTAACTATGGCTACACCTTC; CDR3: CASSPPGQSNYGYTF
D: TRBD2; size: -; J: TRBJ2-1; V: TRBV4-1; DNA: TGCGCCAGCAGCCAAAGACTAGCGGGGGACAATGAGCAGTTCTTC; CDR3: CASSQRLAGDNEQFF
D: -; size: many; J: TRBJ2-7; V: TRBV27; DNA: TGTGCCAGCAGTCTCTCTTACTTCTACGAGCAGTACTTC; CDR3: CASSLSYFYEQYF
D: -; size: -; J: TRBJ2-7; V: TRBV4-3; DNA: TGCGCCAGCAGCCAAGGGCCCGCTCTCAGTGACGAGCAGTACTTC; CDR3: CASSQGPALSDEQYF
D: -; size: many; J: TRBJ2-7; V: TRBV6-2/TRBV6-3; DNA: TGTGCCAGCAGTGACAGCTACGAGCAGTACTTC; CDR3: CASSDSYEQYF
D: TRBD1; size: many; J: TRBJ1-1; V: TRBV30; DNA: TGTGCCTGGATTTTGGGGACAGGGGGCACTGAAGCTTTCTTT; CDR3: CAWILGTGGTEAFF
D: -; size: many; J: TRBJ2-5; V: TRBV24-1; DNA: TGTGCCACCAGTGACCTTACGGAGACCCAGTACTTC; CDR3: CATSDLTETQYF
D: -; size: once; J: TRBJ2-1; V: TRBV2; DNA: TGTGCCAGCATACCCCGGACCCGGTCCTACAATGAGCAGTTCTTC; CDR3: CASIPRTRSYNEQFF
D: -; size: many; J: TRBJ2-2; V: TRBV24-1; DNA: TGTGCCACCAGTGACTGGGAGCAGAACACCGGGGAGCTGTTTTTT; CDR3: CATSDWEQNTGELFF
D: -; size: few; J: TRBJ1-2; V: TRBV3-1; DNA: TGTGCCAGCAGAGCATCGGCGTCTGTCTCCTATGGCTACACCTTC; CDR3: CASRASASVSYGYTF
D: -; size: few; J: TRBJ2-5; V: TRBV6-2/TRBV6-3; DNA: TGTGCCAGCAGTTACTCGACAGCTCAAGAGACCCAGTACTTC; CDR3: CASSYSTAQETQYF
D: TRBD2; size: -; J: TRBJ2-6; V: TRBV19; DNA: TGTGCCAGTAGTAAATGGCGGGAGGGCAAAACCTCTGGGGCCAACGTCCTGACTTTC; CDR3: CASSKWREGKTSGANVLTF
D: TRBD1; size: many; J: TRBJ2-7; V: TRBV7-3; DNA: TGTGCCAGCAGCATAGGGGGCGACTACGAGCAGTACTTC; CDR3: CASSIGGDYEQYF
D: TRBD2; size: -; J: TRBJ2-2; V: TRBV9; DNA: TGTGCCAGCAGCGTAACATTAGCGGGCACCGGGGAGCTGTTTTTT; CDR3: CASSVTLAGTGELFF
D: -; size: -; J: TRBJ2-3; V: TRBV6-1; DNA: TGTGCCAGCAGTGAAGACTTAACCCCTACGCAGTATTTT; CDR3: CASSEDLTPTQYF
D: -; size: many; J: TRBJ1-5; V: TRBV7-2; DNA: TGTGCCAGCAGCCCCAGGTATGGGCAGCCCCAGCATTTT; CDR3: CASSPRYGQPQHF
D: TRBD1; size: many; J: TRBJ2-7; V: TRBV4-1; DNA: TGCGCCAGCAGCGTAGACAGGGCCCACGAGCAGTACTTC; CDR3: CASSVDRAHEQYF
D: -; size: -; J: TRBJ2-1; V: TRBV20-1; DNA: TGCAGTGCTAGAGGGACCAACTACGAGCAGTTCTTC; CDR3: CSARGTNYEQFF
D: TRBD1; size: many; J: TRBJ1-5; V: TRBV12-3/TRBV12-4; DNA: TGTGCCAGCAGCCAGACAGGGTTTGGTCAGCCCCAGCATTTT; CDR3: CASSQTGFGQPQHF